Described below is a single T cell receptor (beta chain) sequence and its context. Clones were sequenced by immunoSEQ multiplex PCR, and TCRdb holds only the in-frame ones, with some missing. Seen here are 35,000 to 40,000 clones, 70% to 85% observed once, and the top ten hold approximately 1.8%. This entry comes from a study of OX40 agonist ivuxolimab in advanced cancers. The overall study: Each dose-escalation patient presented with hepatocellular carcinoma, melanoma, renal cell or head and neck cancer.

The germline gives CDR1 SEHNR, CDR2 FQNEAQ (reference sequence). This CDR3 has 15 amino acids. V was shortened by 1 base and J by 5 bases, with 14 bases between the two germline ends. This clonotype was sampled from an adult with an advanced solid tumor such as melanoma, head and neck, liver or kidney cancer. The chain carries TRBV7-9 and TRBJ1-2; no firm D call. The sequenced sample was CD4+ or CD8+ T cells sorted from blood, obtained in a trial of the OX40 agonist ivuxolimab. CDR3: CASSLEIPLGYGYTF. CDR3 DNA: TGTGCCAGCAGCTTAGAGATTCCATTGGGTTATGGCTACACCTTC.